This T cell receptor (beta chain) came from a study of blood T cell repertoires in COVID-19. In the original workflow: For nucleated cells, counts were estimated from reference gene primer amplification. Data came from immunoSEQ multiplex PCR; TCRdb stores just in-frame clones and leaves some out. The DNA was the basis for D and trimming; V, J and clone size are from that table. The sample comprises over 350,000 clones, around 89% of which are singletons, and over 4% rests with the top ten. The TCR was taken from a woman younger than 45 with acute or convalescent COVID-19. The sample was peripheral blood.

CDR3 amino acids: CASSPAQIYEQFF. The CDR3 DNA reads as TGTGCCAGCAGCCCAGCACAGATTTATGAGCAGTTCTTC. The rearrangement links TRBV6-5 to TRBJ2-1; D gene unclear. The CDR3 has 13 amino acids. Trimming pared 6 bases from V and 8 bases from J, leaving 14 bases between. Per the germline V gene, CDR1 is MNHEY and CDR2 is SVGAGI.